Listed below are T cell receptor beta chains from one sample, sequenced in a study of OX40 agonist ivuxolimab in advanced cancers. Repertoires were generated with immunoSEQ multiplex PCR, while TCRdb's copy carries only in-frame clones and drops some. The data contain 9,000 to 10,000 clones, roughly 70% of them seen just once; the ten biggest clones take up 28%. The sample in question was CD4+ or CD8+ T cells sorted from blood, obtained in a trial of the OX40 agonist ivuxolimab. Receptors were obtained from an adult with an advanced solid tumor such as melanoma, head and neck, liver or kidney cancer. Both conserved end residues are part of each CDR3. D genes are given only for firm matches. Size values are once, few and many counts, or a class for expanded clones, and some rows have none.

J: TRBJ2-3; V: TRBV28; length: 15; size: -; D: TRBD2; DNA: TGTGCCAGCAGCGAAGCGGGGGGGAACACAGATACGCAGTATTTT; CDR3: CASSEAGGNTDTQYF
J: TRBJ1-2; V: TRBV7-9; length: 15; size: -; D: TRBD1; DNA: TGTGCCAGCAGCCTGACAGGGTACGACGGCTATGGCTACACCTTC; CDR3: CASSLTGYDGYGYTF
J: TRBJ2-1; V: TRBV11-2; length: 13; size: -; D: -; DNA: TGTGCCAGCAGCTTCGAGGTTTACAATGAGCAGTTCTTC; CDR3: CASSFEVYNEQFF
J: TRBJ2-3; V: TRBV9; length: 16; size: -; D: TRBD1; DNA: TGTGCCAGCAGCGCTCGACAGGGGGGGGGCACAGATACGCAGTATTTT; CDR3: CASSARQGGGTDTQYF
J: TRBJ2-3; V: TRBV7-9; length: 17; size: -; D: -; DNA: TGTGCCAGCAGCTTATTTATATCGGATAAGGGCACAGATACGCAGTATTTT; CDR3: CASSLFISDKGTDTQYF
J: TRBJ2-3; V: TRBV27; length: 15; size: few; D: -; DNA: TGTGCCAGCAGTTTATATGACGGACTGGGGGATACGCAGTATTTT; CDR3: CASSLYDGLGDTQYF
J: TRBJ2-7; V: TRBV7-9; length: 16; size: -; D: -; DNA: TGTGCCAGCAGCCGCACGGACAGCCAAAAAAACTACGAGCAGTACTTC; CDR3: CASSRTDSQKNYEQYF
J: TRBJ2-3; V: TRBV5-1; length: 17; size: -; D: TRBD2; DNA: TGCGCCAGCAGCCCCCACGAAAGCGGGGGGGCCGCAGATACGCAGTATTTT; CDR3: CASSPHESGGAADTQYF
J: TRBJ2-1; V: TRBV28; length: 14; size: medium-sized; D: -; DNA: TGTGCCAGCAGCCCCAGCGGAACCTACAATGAGCAGTTCTTC; CDR3: CASSPSGTYNEQFF
J: TRBJ1-1; V: TRBV7-8; length: 14; size: -; D: TRBD1; DNA: TGTGCCAGCAGCTTACAGGGGGGAAGGACTGAAGCTTTCTTT; CDR3: CASSLQGGRTEAFF
J: TRBJ2-7; V: TRBV6-1; length: 13; size: -; D: -; DNA: TGTGCCAGCAGTGAAGAGAATTTGGGCGAGCAGTACTTC; CDR3: CASSEENLGEQYF
J: TRBJ1-5; V: TRBV4-1; length: 16; size: few; D: -; DNA: TGCGCCAGCAGCCAAGGGGAGGTTTATAGCAATCAGCCCCAGCATTTT; CDR3: CASSQGEVYSNQPQHF
J: TRBJ2-7; V: TRBV13; length: 14; size: -; D: -; DNA: TGTGCCAGCAGCTTAGGACGGAGCTCCTACGAGCAGTACTTC; CDR3: CASSLGRSSYEQYF
J: TRBJ1-2; V: TRBV4-1; length: 16; size: -; D: TRBD1; DNA: TGCGCCAGCAGCCAAGAAGGGTTAGGGGGCGACTATGGCTACACCTTC; CDR3: CASSQEGLGGDYGYTF
J: TRBJ1-1; V: TRBV10-3; length: 16; size: -; D: TRBD1; DNA: TGTGCCATCAGTGAGAGAGACCGGGACAGTCAGTCTGAAGCTTTCTTT; CDR3: CAISERDRDSQSEAFF
J: TRBJ1-2; V: TRBV4-2; length: 14; size: -; D: -; DNA: TGTGCCAGCAGCCAAGAACCGGGAGACTATGGCTACACCTTC; CDR3: CASSQEPGDYGYTF
J: TRBJ2-3; V: TRBV7-9; length: 16; size: once; D: -; DNA: TGTGCCAGCAGCCTAGCCCCGACATATGGCACAGATACGCAGTATTTT; CDR3: CASSLAPTYGTDTQYF
J: TRBJ1-1; V: TRBV6-5; length: 14; size: -; D: -; DNA: TGTGCCAGCAGTTACGGGCAGCCGCCGGCTGAAGCTTTCTTT; CDR3: CASSYGQPPAEAFF
J: TRBJ2-1; V: TRBV16; length: 15; size: -; D: TRBD2; DNA: TGTGCCAGCAGCCTGGGACTAGCGGGGGGTAATGAGCAGTTCTTC; CDR3: CASSLGLAGGNEQFF
J: TRBJ1-2; V: TRBV7-2; length: 13; size: -; D: -; DNA: TGTGCCAGCAGCTTAGCGGGGGCTGGCGGCTACACCTTC; CDR3: CASSLAGAGGYTF
J: TRBJ2-5; V: TRBV4-1; length: 16; size: -; D: TRBD1; DNA: TGCGCCAGCGAGGAATTCCCGGACAGGGGACAAGAGACCCAGTACTTC; CDR3: CASEEFPDRGQETQYF
J: TRBJ2-1; V: TRBV5-1; length: 14; size: -; D: TRBD1; DNA: TGCGCCAGCTCCGGGACAGGGGCCTACAATGAGCAGTTCTTC; CDR3: CASSGTGAYNEQFF
J: TRBJ2-7; V: TRBV4-1; length: 15; size: -; D: -; DNA: TGCGCCAGCAGCCAGGGGCGGGGGCCCACCTACGAGCAGTACTTC; CDR3: CASSQGRGPTYEQYF
J: TRBJ1-2; V: TRBV27; length: 15; size: -; D: -; DNA: TGTGCCAGCAGTTTATCTCCTGGGGGGGTTGATGGCTACACCTTC; CDR3: CASSLSPGGVDGYTF
J: TRBJ2-1; V: TRBV4-2; length: 14; size: -; D: TRBD2; DNA: TGTGCCAGCAGGCCTAGCGGGCCCGACAATGAGCAGTTCTTC; CDR3: CASRPSGPDNEQFF
J: TRBJ2-1; V: TRBV30; length: 13; size: -; D: TRBD2; DNA: TGTGCCTGGATCCCTAGCGGGAGGGGTGAGCAGTTCTTC; CDR3: CAWIPSGRGEQFF
J: TRBJ2-7; V: TRBV29-1; length: 12; size: once; D: TRBD2; DNA: TGCAGCGCTGTAACTAGCGGGCACGAGCAGTACTTC; CDR3: CSAVTSGHEQYF
J: TRBJ2-7; V: TRBV7-9; length: 16; size: few; D: -; DNA: TGTGCCAGCAGCGAGAGTAGCGAGAGAGGGGCCTACGAGCAGTACTTC; CDR3: CASSESSERGAYEQYF
J: TRBJ2-1; V: TRBV5-4; length: 16; size: -; D: -; DNA: TGTGCCAGCAGCCCAGTAGGCGGAAGCGCCTACAATGAGCAGTTCTTC; CDR3: CASSPVGGSAYNEQFF
J: TRBJ2-7; V: TRBV28; length: 17; size: few; D: TRBD2; DNA: TGTGCCAGCAGTCCCCGACTAGCGGGGAAAGCTTCCTACGAGCAGTACTTC; CDR3: CASSPRLAGKASYEQYF
J: TRBJ2-1; V: TRBV28; length: 17; size: -; D: TRBD2; DNA: TGTGCCAGCATGCCCTCCTCGGGACTAGCGGGAAGGAGTGAGCAGTTCTTC; CDR3: CASMPSSGLAGRSEQFF
J: TRBJ2-3; V: TRBV28; length: 17; size: once; D: TRBD1; DNA: TGTGCCAGCAGTTGTCCTACGGAGTCAGGGGGACAAGATACGCAGTATTTT; CDR3: CASSCPTESGGQDTQYF
J: TRBJ2-7; V: TRBV7-9; length: 13; size: -; D: TRBD1; DNA: TGTGCCAGCAGCTCGGGACAGAGATACGAGCAGTACTTC; CDR3: CASSSGQRYEQYF
J: TRBJ2-1; V: TRBV11-2; length: 14; size: medium-sized; D: TRBD2; DNA: TGTGCCAGCTCACTAGCGGGGGGGCAGTATGAGCAGTTCTTC; CDR3: CASSLAGGQYEQFF
J: TRBJ2-7; V: TRBV6-1; length: 13; size: few; D: -; DNA: TGTGCCAGCAGTCAAGAACGGGCCTACGAGCAGTACTTC; CDR3: CASSQERAYEQYF
J: TRBJ2-7; V: TRBV2; length: 13; size: -; D: -; DNA: TGTGCCAGCAGTGAGGGGATCTCCTACGAGCAGTACTTC; CDR3: CASSEGISYEQYF
J: TRBJ2-1; V: TRBV9; length: 16; size: once; D: -; DNA: TGTGCCAGCAGCGTAGACCACAGGTCCTCCTACAATGAGCAGTTCTTC; CDR3: CASSVDHRSSYNEQFF
J: TRBJ2-3; V: TRBV29-1; length: 13; size: -; D: -; DNA: TGCAGCGTTTATGGACACCTCACAGATACGCAGTATTTT; CDR3: CSVYGHLTDTQYF
J: TRBJ1-3; V: TRBV6-6; length: 16; size: -; D: TRBD1; DNA: TGTGCCAGCAGTTACTCAGGGACAGGAGCCAGAAACACCATATATTTT; CDR3: CASSYSGTGARNTIYF
J: TRBJ1-5; V: TRBV6-1; length: 13; size: many; D: -; DNA: TGTGCCAGCAGTGTGGTAAGCAATCAGCCCCAGCATTTT; CDR3: CASSVVSNQPQHF
J: TRBJ2-7; V: TRBV30; length: 12; size: -; D: -; DNA: TGTGCCTGGAGTCCTGGAGGCTACGAGCAGTACTTC; CDR3: CAWSPGGYEQYF
J: TRBJ1-5; V: TRBV19; length: 15; size: few; D: -; DNA: TGTGCCAGTAGATGGGGGGGTAGTAGCAATCAGCCCCAGCATTTT; CDR3: CASRWGGSSNQPQHF
J: TRBJ2-7; V: TRBV4-1; length: 15; size: -; D: TRBD2; DNA: TGCGCCAGCAGCCAAGCCCTAGCGGGAGCCTACGAGCAGTACTTC; CDR3: CASSQALAGAYEQYF
J: TRBJ1-1; V: TRBV10-3; length: 13; size: -; D: -; DNA: TGTGCCACCCGGGGAGGGGCGGTCACTGAAGCTTTCTTT; CDR3: CATRGGAVTEAFF
J: TRBJ2-5; V: TRBV9; length: 15; size: -; D: -; DNA: TGTGCCAGCAGCCCAACTAGCTTCCCCCAAGAGACCCAGTACTTC; CDR3: CASSPTSFPQETQYF
J: TRBJ1-1; V: TRBV6-1; length: 15; size: -; D: -; DNA: TGTGCCATCCCTTGGGGGCCAGCTATGAACACTGAAGCTTTCTTT; CDR3: CAIPWGPAMNTEAFF
J: TRBJ1-2; V: TRBV5-5; length: 13; size: once; D: -; DNA: TGTGCCAGCAGCTTGCTTATTAACTATGGCTACACCTTC; CDR3: CASSLLINYGYTF
J: TRBJ2-3; V: TRBV5-3; length: 15; size: -; D: -; DNA: TGTGCCAGCAGCTACGCCTTGGTAGGCACAGATACGCAGTATTTT; CDR3: CASSYALVGTDTQYF